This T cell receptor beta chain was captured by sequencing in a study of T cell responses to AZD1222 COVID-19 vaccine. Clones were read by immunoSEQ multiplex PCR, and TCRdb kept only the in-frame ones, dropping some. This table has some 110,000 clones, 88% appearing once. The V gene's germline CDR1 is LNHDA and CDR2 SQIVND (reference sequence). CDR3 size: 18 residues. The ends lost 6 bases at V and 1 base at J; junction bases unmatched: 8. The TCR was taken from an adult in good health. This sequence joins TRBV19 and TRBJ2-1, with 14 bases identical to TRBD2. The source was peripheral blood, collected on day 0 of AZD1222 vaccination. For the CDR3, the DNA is TGTGCCAGTAGAACGGGACTAGCGGGAGCGTCGTCCTACAATGAGCAGTTCTTC. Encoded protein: CASRTGLAGASSYNEQFF. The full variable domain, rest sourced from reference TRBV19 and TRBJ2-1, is DGGITQSPKYLFRKEGQNVTLSCEQNLNHDAMYWYRQDPGQGLRLIYYSQIVNDFQKGDIAEGYSVSREKKESFPLTVTSAQKNPTAFYLCASRTGLAGASSYNEQFFGPGTRLTVL.